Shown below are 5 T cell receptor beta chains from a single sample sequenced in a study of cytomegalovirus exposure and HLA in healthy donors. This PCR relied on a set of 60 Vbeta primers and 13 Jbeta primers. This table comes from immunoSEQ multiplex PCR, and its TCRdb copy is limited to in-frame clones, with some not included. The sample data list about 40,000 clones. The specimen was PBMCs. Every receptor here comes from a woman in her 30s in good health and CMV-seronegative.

The CDR3 DNA reads TGTGCCAGCAGCCCCAGGACAGGCACTAATGAAAAACTGTTTTTT. Protein: CASSPRTGTNEKLFF. The chain recombines TRBV9 with TRBJ1-4; 7 nucleotides match TRBD1. This CDR3 contains 15 residues. In germline, CDR1 is SGDLS, CDR2 YYNGEE. The trim removed 4 bases at V and 2 bases at J, leaving 5 bases unmatched.

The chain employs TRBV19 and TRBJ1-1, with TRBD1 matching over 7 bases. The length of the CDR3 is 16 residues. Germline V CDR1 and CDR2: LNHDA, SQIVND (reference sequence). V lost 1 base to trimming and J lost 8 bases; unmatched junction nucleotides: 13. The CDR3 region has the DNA TGTGCCAGTAGTATAGGGCAGGGGGACCAGGGGAGGGAAGCTTTCTTT. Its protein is CASSIGQGDQGREAFF.

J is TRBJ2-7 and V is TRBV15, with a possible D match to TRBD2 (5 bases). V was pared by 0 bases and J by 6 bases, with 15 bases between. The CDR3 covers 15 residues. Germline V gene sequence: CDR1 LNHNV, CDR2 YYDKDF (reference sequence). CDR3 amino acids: CATSRDPGVGREQYF. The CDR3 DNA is TGTGCCACCAGCAGAGACCCCGGGGTAGGTCGCGAGCAGTACTTC.

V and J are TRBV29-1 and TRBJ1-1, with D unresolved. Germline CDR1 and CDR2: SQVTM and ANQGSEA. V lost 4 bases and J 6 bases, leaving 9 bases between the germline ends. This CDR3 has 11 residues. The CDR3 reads CSVVSVAEAFF. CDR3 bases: TGCAGCGTTGTGTCAGTCGCTGAAGCTTTCTTT.

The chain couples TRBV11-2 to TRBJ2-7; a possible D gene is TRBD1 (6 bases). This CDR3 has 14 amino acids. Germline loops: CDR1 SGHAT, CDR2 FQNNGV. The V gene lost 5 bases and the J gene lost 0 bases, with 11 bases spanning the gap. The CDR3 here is CASSRGYPSYEQYF. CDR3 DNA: TGTGCCAGCAGCAGGGGGTACCCCTCCTACGAGCAGTACTTC.